Listed here is a single T cell receptor beta chain. Treatment given: over 15 received Ad26.COV2.S at low or high dose, single or two shots; roughly 5 received placebo; per-sample allocation not given. Day 63 after the first vaccine or placebo injection was the time point for sampling. The shot given was an Ad26 vector that makes Wuhan-strain SARS-CoV-2 spike. This CDR3 contains 16 residues. The germline CDR1 and CDR2 sequences are LGHNA and YNFKEQ. V lost 4 bases to trimming and J lost 0 bases, with 10 bases between them. This record belongs to a study of Ad26.COV2.S vaccination and SARS-CoV-2 variants. Assay: immunoSEQ multiplex PCR; the TCRdb copy retains only in-frame clones and omits some. The top ten hold about 1.5% of the sample, which has around 500,000 clones, roughly nine tenths seen once.

The chain links TRBV4-2 to TRBJ1-6; D unclear. Source: peripheral blood, taken in a trial of Ad26.COV2.S vaccine versus placebo. The TCR comes from a person between 18 and 60 years old who received the Ad26.COV2.S COVID-19 vaccine or a placebo. The CDR3 DNA follows: TGTGCCAGCAGCCGAGACCCAACCTCCTATAATTCACCCCTCCACTTT. It yields the protein CASSRDPTSYNSPLHF.